This T cell receptor beta chain comes out of a study of beta chain features in type 1 diabetes. Study in general: Healthy donors resembled patients in age, gender and cell yields.

It was via CD45RO/CCR7/CD25/CD127/CD95/CD27 that CD4+ naive, central memory, regulatory and stem cell-like memory cells were sorted. Notes on the study in general: When cDNA is sequenced, cells with high TCR expression could be over-represented. A moderate, significant TCRB CDR3 shortening appeared in type 1 diabetes across four CD4+ subsets.

This clone was observed a single time. Its antigen is still unknown. CDR1 is MGHRA, CDR2 YSYEKL, per germline. J gave up 2 bases and V 0 bases, and 3 bases lay outside the gene matches. This CDR3 has 15 amino acids. cDNA synthesis used the whole RNA isolate, giving expressed TCRB sequences. The protocol was immunoSEQ multiplex PCR, while the TCRdb copy is restricted to in-frame clones and leaves out a portion. The sample consists of some 290,000 clones, roughly a quarter of them appearing once. The specimen sequenced was naive CD4+ T cells from blood. The chain uses TRBV4-1 and TRBJ2-7, with 8 positions matching TRBD2. This TCR came from a woman in her twenties or thirties with type 1 diabetes. CDR3 in amino acids: CASSQETSGAYEQYF. In DNA form, the CDR3 reads TGCGCCAGCAGCCAAGAAACTAGCGGAGCCTACGAGCAGTACTTC.